A selection of T cell receptor beta chains follows, all from one sample in a study of T-cell reconstitution after alpha-beta-depleted transplantation in children. TCRdb used MiXCR to reprocess the PCR reads, holding one entry per CDR3 protein. The profile shows approximately 640,000 distinct CDR3 sequences, around 17% of them singletons. Specimen: PBMCs from the stem cell graft donor, collected from the stem cell graft. These receptors all stem from a human donor who donated a stem cell graft to a child with acute myeloid leukemia. Each CDR3 is given with its conserved first and last residue. Expanded clones are given a class, and other clones once, few, many or no size at all.

cdr3_aa v_call clone_size
CASSSTQGAEQFF TRBV5-5 many
CASSLELRDSKAFF TRBV7-9 NA
CASSSREADEKLFF TRBV27 few
CASSSSAGEAFF TRBV12-3/TRBV12-4 NA
CASSQDQRVEAFF TRBV4-2 NA
CSARLPPADTQYF TRBV20-1 many
CASSTPGRSYEQYF TRBV5-8 few
CSAAGGGAYNSPLHF TRBV20-1 many
CASSRNGRQRYSPLHF TRBV12-3/TRBV12-4 many
CASSPGRTVNTEAFF TRBV12-3/TRBV12-4 many
CAISGEGGTTGELFF TRBV10-3 few
CASSARGSARQKLFF TRBV10-1 NA
CSAGTGDNSPLHF TRBV20-1 NA
CAISSGGGTDTQYF TRBV10-3 few
CASRGTGNSNQPQHF TRBV6-1 few
CSARQGSLYEQYF TRBV20-1 many
CASSLAPEGGYTF TRBV7-2 NA
CSASQHRGPNTGELFF TRBV20-1 many
CSASQRIKGPYEQYF TRBV20-1 many
CASSPQPGGTDTQYF TRBV11-2 few
CASSTRTGAPSDTQYF TRBV7-2 NA
CATSRDSLFTDTQYF TRBV15 many
CAISESGYEQYF TRBV10-3 many
CSVDPRPGQLYNEQFF TRBV29-1 many
CASLSGTATYNEQFF TRBV25-1 NA
CSAREHTGGNSPLHF TRBV20-1 many
CSVDGTGKEAFF TRBV29-1 many
CSSRDSNSAYSNQPQHF TRBV20-1 NA
CASSISEKLFF TRBV7-9 NA
CASSQAMEEVTEAFF TRBV4-3 many
CASNNPGTSLRRDEQFF TRBV7-2 NA
CSAGSRGADTGELFF TRBV20-1 few
CASSPRLAQTGELFF TRBV9 NA
CASSLPGQGARGGELFF TRBV28 NA
CSACPPMGDTEAFF TRBV20-1 NA
CSVEAGATDTQYF TRBV29-1 many
CASSFVETQETQYF TRBV12-3/TRBV12-4 NA
CASSSVTRNEQFF TRBV7-9 many
CSDLTGGAEAFF TRBV29-1 many
CAISESADFYGYTF TRBV10-3 few
CATSDSGFGIQYF TRBV24-1 NA
CASSLGPGQGDNEQFF TRBV28 NA
CATSDSAADQANYGYTF TRBV24-1 many
CASRPIGYYTQYF TRBV27 NA
CASSLRTEPYGYTF TRBV18 NA